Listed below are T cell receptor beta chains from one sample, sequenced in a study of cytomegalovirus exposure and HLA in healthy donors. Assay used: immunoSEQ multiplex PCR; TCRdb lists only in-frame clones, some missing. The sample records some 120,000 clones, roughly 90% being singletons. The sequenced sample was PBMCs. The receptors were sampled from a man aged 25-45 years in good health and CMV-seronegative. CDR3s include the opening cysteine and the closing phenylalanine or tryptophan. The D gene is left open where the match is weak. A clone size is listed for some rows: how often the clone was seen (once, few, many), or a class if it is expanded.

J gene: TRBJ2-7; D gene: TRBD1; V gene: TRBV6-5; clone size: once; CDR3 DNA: TGTGCCAGCAGTGACGACAGGGTTTGGAGAGAGCAGTACTTC; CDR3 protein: CASSDDRVWREQYF
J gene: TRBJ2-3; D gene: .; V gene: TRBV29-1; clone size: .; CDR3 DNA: TGCAGCGCCCCCTTGGGCGATCTCACAGATACGCAGTATTTT; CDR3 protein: CSAPLGDLTDTQYF
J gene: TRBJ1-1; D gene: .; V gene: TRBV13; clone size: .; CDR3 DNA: TGTGCCAGCAGCTCCGACAGAGGTCGGGAAGCTTTCTTT; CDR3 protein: CASSSDRGREAFF
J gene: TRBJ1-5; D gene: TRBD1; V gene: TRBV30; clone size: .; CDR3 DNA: TGTGCCTGGAGTGTACAGCAGGGGGGCAATCAGCCCCAGCATTTT; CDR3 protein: CAWSVQQGGNQPQHF
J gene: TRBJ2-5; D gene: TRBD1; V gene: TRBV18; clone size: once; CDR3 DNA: TGTGCCAGCTCCCCCGGGACAGGGGGCCAAGAGACCCAGTACTTC; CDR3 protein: CASSPGTGGQETQYF
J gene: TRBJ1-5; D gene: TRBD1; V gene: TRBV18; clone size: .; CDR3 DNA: TGTGCCAGCTCACCACCACTTTGGGACAGGACCGTCAGCAATCAGCCCCAGCATTTT; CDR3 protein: CASSPPLWDRTVSNQPQHF
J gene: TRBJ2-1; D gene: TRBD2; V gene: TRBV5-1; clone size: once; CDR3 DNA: TGCGCCAGCAGCTTGGGTTTCGGGACTAGCGGTTACAATGAGCAGTTCTTC; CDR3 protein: CASSLGFGTSGYNEQFF
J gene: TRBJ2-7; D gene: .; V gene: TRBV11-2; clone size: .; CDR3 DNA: TGTGCCAGCAGCGACGTCCAGGTAAAGCAGCTTCGCGAGCAGTACTTC; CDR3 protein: CASSDVQVKQLREQYF
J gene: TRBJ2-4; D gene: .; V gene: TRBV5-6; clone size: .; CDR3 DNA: TGTGCCAGCAGCTTGGGCAGGGACAAAAACATTCAGTACTTC; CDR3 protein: CASSLGRDKNIQYF
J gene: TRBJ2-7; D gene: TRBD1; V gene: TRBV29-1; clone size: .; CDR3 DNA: TGCAGCGTTCGATCCGGGACAGCATCCTACGAGCAGTACTTC; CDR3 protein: CSVRSGTASYEQYF
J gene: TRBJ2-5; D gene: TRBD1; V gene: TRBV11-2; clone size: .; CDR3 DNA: TGTGCCAGCAGATCCGGGACAGCCTCCCAAGAGACCCAGTACTTC; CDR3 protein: CASRSGTASQETQYF
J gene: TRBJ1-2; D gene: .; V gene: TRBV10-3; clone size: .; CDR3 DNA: TGTGCCATCACCGACCTCGACAGTTTGGACTATGGCTACACCTTC; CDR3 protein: CAITDLDSLDYGYTF
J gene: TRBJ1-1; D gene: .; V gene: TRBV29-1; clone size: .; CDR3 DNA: TGCAGCGTTTCGACAGCGAACACTGAAGCTTTCTTT; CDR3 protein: CSVSTANTEAFF
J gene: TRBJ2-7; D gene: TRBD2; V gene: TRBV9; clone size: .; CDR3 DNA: TGTGCCAGCAGCGTAGGCGGGACTAGCGGCTCATACGAGCAGTACTTC; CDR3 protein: CASSVGGTSGSYEQYF
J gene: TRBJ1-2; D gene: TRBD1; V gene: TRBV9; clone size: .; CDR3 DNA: TGTGCCAGCAGCGTAGAGGACAGGGGCTATGGCTACACCTTC; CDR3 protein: CASSVEDRGYGYTF
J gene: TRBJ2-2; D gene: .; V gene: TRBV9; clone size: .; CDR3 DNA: TGTGCCAGCAGCGTCAGCGGATCCGGGGAGCTGTTTTTT; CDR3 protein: CASSVSGSGELFF
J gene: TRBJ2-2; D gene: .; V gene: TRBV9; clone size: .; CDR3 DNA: TGTGCCAGCAGCGTAGTAGGGGCCATCACCGGGGAGCTGTTTTTT; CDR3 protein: CASSVVGAITGELFF
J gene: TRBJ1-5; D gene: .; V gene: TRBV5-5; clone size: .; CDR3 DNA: TGTGCCAGCAGCCAGGGACTTCTTAGCAATCAGCCCCAGCATTTT; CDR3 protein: CASSQGLLSNQPQHF
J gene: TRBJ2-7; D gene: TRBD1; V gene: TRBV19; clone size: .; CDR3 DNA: TGTGCCAGTAGTCTCGGACAGGGACCCGAGCAGTACTTC; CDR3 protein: CASSLGQGPEQYF
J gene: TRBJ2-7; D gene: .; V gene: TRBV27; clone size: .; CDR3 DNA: TGTGCCAGCAGGGATAGGCGGGTCCAGGACGAGCAGTACTTC; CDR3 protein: CASRDRRVQDEQYF
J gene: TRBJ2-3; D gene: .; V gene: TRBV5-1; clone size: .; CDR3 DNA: TGCGCCAGCAGCTCACTAGTTTCATCAGATACGCAGTATTTT; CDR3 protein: CASSSLVSSDTQYF
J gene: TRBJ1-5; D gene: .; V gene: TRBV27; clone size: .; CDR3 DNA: TGTGCCAGCCGGGACACCAATCAGCCCCAGCATTTT; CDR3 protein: CASRDTNQPQHF
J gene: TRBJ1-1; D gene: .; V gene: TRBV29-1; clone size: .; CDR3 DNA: TGCAGCGTTAAATCAGGGGACACTGAAGCTTTCTTT; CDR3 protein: CSVKSGDTEAFF
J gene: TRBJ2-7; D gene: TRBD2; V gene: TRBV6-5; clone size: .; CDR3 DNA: TGTGCCAGCAGTCCCGCCGGGACTAGGCGTGAGCAGTACTTC; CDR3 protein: CASSPAGTRREQYF
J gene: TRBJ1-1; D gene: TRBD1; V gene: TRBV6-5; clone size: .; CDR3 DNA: TGTGCCAGCAGTAGTAGGGGGCGCATGAATGAAGCTTTCTTT; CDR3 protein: CASSSRGRMNEAFF
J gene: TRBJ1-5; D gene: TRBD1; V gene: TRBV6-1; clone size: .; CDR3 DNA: TGTGCCAGCAAAGGGGGACAGTCAGTCCAGCCCCAGCATTTT; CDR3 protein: CASKGGQSVQPQHF
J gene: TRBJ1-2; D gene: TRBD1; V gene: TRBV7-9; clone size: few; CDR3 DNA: TGTGCCAGCAGCCGGCCGGGACAGCTAACCCGTCTCTATGGCTACACCTTC; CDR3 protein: CASSRPGQLTRLYGYTF
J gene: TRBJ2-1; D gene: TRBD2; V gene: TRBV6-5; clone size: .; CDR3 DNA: TGTGCCAGCACCATGTGGGCGGGAGTTGAGAATGAGCAGTTCTTC; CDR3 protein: CASTMWAGVENEQFF
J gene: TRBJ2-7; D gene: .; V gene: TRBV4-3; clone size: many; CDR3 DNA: TGCGCCAGCAGCCAACAAGGGACGGGAGCCTACGAGCAGTACTTC; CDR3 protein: CASSQQGTGAYEQYF
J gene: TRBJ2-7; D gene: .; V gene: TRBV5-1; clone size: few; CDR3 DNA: TGCGCCAGCAGCTCAGGGGGGACTGGGGAGCAGTACTTC; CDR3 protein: CASSSGGTGEQYF
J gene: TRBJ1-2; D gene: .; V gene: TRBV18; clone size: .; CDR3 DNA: TGTGCCAGCTCACCACCGGAGGTTTCTGGCTACACCTTC; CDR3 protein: CASSPPEVSGYTF
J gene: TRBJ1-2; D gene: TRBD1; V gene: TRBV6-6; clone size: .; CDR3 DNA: TGTGCCAGCAGGCAGGGGGCCTACACCTTC; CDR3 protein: CASRQGAYTF
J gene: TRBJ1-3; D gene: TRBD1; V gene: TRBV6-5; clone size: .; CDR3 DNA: TGTGCCAGCAGTCTTTCCCAGGGGGCGAGAAACACCATATATTTT; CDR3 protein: CASSLSQGARNTIYF
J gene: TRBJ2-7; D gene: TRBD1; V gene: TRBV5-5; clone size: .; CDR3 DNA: TGTGCCAGCAGCTCCCCGGGACAGGGCGCCTACGAGCAGTACTTC; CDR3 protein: CASSSPGQGAYEQYF
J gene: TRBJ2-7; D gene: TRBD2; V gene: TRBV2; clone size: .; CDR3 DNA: TGTGCCAGCAGTCCCACTAGCGGGAGAGGCGAGCAGTACTTC; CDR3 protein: CASSPTSGRGEQYF
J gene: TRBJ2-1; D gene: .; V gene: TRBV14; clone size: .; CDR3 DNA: TGTGCCAGCAGCCAAGATCTCGCGGGGCCATGGAACGTGCAGTTCTTC; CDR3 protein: CASSQDLAGPWNVQFF
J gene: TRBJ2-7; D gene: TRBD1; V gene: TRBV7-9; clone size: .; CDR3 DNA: TGTGCCAGCAGCTTGGGACAGCTCTTCGGGCAGTACTTC; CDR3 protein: CASSLGQLFGQYF
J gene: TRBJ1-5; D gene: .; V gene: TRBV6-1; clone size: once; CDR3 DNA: TGTGCCAGCAGTGAATTCCCGGGGGATAGCAATCAGCCCCAGCATTTT; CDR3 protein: CASSEFPGDSNQPQHF
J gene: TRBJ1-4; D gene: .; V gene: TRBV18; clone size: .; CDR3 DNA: TGTGCCAGCCTGAGTAACCTGGCGGGGGAAAAACTGTTTTTT; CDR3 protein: CASLSNLAGEKLFF
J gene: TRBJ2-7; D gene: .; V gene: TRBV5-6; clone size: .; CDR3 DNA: TGTGCCAGCAGCTCCCGCTACGAGCAGTACTTC; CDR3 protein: CASSSRYEQYF
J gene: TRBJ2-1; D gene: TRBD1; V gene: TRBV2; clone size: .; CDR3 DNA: TGTGCCAGCAGTGCCGACAGGGTGGGGGCCTACAATGAGCAGTTCTTC; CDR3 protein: CASSADRVGAYNEQFF
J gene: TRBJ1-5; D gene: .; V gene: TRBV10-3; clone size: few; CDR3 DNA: TGTGCCATCGGGGACAACAATCAGCCCCAGCATTTT; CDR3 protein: CAIGDNNQPQHF
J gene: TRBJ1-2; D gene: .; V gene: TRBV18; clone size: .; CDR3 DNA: TGTGCCAGCTCATCAACAGGGAGCCCCTATGGCTACACCTTC; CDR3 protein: CASSSTGSPYGYTF
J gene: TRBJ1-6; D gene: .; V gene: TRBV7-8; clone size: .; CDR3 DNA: TGTGCCAGCAGCTTAGCGCCAGAAAATTCACCCCTCCACTTT; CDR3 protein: CASSLAPENSPLHF
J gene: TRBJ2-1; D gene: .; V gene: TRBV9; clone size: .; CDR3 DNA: TGTGCCAGCAGCGTAGACTCAAGCTCCTACAATGAGCAGTTCTTC; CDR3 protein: CASSVDSSSYNEQFF
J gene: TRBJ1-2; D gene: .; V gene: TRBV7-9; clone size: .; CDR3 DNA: TGTGCCAGCAGCGCGCCCGGGACTCCCTATGGCTACACCTTC; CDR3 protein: CASSAPGTPYGYTF